The T cell receptor (beta chain) described here comes from a study of T-cell memory formation after mild COVID-19. General study points: While clones contracting from day 15 to 85 were balanced between CD4 and CD8, later expanders leaned CD4+. The authors did not confirm SARS-CoV-2 specificity of second-wave clones peaking day 37.

5'RACE with constant-segment primers yielded barcoded, UMI-tagged TCR alpha and TCR beta cDNA libraries. In TCRdb, the 5' RACE reads were re-called with MiXCR into one record per CDR3 protein. The repertoire includes approximately 450,000 distinct CDR3 sequences, about 20% of them detected once, and approximately 13% sits in the top ten. This clonotype was seen only a few times. No antigen is known for it. J was trimmed by 2 bases and V by 3 bases; bases with no gene match: 5. Germline V gives CDR1 SGHAT, CDR2 FQNNGV. This CDR3 contains 15 residues. Sequenced: PBMCs or a T cell subset sorted from them (not recorded which). The source of this sequence is an adult woman who had mild COVID-19 (a few samples of this study predate the infection). Cell type and time point are not known. The chain couples TRBV11-2 to TRBJ1-2, with 8 nucleotides matching TRBD1. In DNA form, the CDR3 reads TGTGCCAGCAGCTTCGGACAGGGAGTCAACTATGGCTACACCTTC. This encodes CASSFGQGVNYGYTF.